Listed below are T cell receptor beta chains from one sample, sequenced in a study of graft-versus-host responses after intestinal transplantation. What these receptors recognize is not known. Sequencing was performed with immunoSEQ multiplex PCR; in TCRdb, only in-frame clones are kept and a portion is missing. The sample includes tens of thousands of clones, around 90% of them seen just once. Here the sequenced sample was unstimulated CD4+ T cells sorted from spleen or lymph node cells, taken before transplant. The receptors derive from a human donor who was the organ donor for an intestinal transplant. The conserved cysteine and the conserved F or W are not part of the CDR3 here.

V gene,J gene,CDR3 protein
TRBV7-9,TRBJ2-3,ASSYANYADTQY
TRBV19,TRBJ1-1,ASSAGQGETEAF
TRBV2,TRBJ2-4,ASSEGDTLAKNIQY
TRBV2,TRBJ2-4,ASSEGTVAKNIQY
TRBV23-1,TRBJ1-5,ASSGHRDRKPTSPNQPQH
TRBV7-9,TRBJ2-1,ASSGLAGTQF
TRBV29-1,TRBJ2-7,SVVPPGQVTYEQY
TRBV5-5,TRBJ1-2,ASSLSSPIYGYT
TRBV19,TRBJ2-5,ASSMPSGNGETQY
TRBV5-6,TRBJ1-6,ASRPPQGQFDSPLH
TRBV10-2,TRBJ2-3,ASSETSRNTQY
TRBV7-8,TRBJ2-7,ASSLEGGSSYEQY
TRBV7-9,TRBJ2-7,ASSLVAGSYEQY
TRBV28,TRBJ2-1,ASSLSGTGNNEQF
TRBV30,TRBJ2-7,AWSRLAGGLFSYEQY
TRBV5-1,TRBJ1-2,ASSLGWGNTQGQENYGYT